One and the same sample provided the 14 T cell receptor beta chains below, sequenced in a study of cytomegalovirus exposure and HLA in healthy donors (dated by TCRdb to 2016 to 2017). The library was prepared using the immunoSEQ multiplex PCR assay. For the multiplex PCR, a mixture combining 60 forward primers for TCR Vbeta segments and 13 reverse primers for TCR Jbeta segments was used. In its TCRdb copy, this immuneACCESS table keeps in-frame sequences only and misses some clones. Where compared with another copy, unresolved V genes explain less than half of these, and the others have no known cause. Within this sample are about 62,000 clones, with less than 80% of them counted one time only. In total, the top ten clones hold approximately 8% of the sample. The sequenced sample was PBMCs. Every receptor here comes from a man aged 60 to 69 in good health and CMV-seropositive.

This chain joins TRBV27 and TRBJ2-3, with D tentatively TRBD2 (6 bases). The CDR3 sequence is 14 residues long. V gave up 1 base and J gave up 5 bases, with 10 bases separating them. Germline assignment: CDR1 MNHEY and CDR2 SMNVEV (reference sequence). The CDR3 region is CASSLYGGGDTQYF. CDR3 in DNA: TGTGCCAGCAGTTTATACGGGGGAGGAGATACGCAGTATTTT.

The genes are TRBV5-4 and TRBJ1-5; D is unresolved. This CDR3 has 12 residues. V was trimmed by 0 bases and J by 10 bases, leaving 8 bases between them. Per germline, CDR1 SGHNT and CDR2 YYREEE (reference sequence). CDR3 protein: CASSLVEGPQHF. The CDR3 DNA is TGTGCCAGCAGCTTGGTTGAGGGTCCCCAGCATTTT.

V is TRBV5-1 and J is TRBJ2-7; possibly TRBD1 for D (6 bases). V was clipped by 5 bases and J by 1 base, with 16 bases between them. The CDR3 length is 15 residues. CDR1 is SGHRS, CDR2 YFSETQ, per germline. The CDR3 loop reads CASRSRSGQSYEQYF. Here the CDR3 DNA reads TGCGCCAGCAGATCAAGATCGGGACAATCCTACGAGCAGTACTTC. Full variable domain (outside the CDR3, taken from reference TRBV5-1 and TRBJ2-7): KAGVTQTPRYLIKTRGQQVTLSCSPISGHRSVSWYQQTPGQGLQFLFEYFSETQRNKGNFPGRFSGRQFSNSRSEMNVSTLELGDSALYLCASRSRSGQSYEQYFGPGTRLTVT.

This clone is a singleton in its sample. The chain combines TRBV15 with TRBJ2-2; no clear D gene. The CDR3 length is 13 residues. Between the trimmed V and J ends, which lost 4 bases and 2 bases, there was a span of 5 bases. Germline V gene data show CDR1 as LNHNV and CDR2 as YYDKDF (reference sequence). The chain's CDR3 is CATSNRNTGELFF. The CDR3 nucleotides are TGTGCCACCAGCAACAGAAACACCGGGGAGCTGTTTTTT.

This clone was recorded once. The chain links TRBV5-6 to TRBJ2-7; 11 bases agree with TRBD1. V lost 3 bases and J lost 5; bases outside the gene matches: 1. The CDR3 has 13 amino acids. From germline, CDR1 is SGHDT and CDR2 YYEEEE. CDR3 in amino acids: CASSWDRGDEQYF. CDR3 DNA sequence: TGTGCCAGCAGCTGGGACAGGGGGGACGAGCAGTACTTC.

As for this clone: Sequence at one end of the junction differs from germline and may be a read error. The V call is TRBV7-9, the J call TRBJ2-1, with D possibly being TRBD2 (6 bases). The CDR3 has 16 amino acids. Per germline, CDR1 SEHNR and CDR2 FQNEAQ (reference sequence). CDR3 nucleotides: TGTTCCAGCAGCTTATTTGGAGGGAGTAGGGGCAATGAGCAGTTCTTC. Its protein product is CSSSLFGGSRGNEQFF.

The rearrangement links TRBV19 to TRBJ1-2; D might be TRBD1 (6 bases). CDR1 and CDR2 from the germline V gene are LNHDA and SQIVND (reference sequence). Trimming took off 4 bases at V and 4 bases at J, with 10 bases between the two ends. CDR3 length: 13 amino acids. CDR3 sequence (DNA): TGTGCCAGTAGTACCCGACAGGTCTATGGCTACACCTTC. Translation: CASSTRQVYGYTF.

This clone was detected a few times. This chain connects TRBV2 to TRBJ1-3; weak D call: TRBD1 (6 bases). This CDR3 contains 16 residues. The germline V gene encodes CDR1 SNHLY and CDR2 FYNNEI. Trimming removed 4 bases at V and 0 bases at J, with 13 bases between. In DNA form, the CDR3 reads TGTGCCAGCAGTGGGGGGGGCGGAAACTCTGGAAACACCATATATTTT. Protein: CASSGGGGNSGNTIYF. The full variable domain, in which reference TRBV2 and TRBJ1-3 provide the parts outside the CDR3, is EPEVTQTPSHQVTQMGQEVILRCVPISNHLYFYWYRQILGQKVEFLVSFYNNEISEKSEIFDDQFSVERPDGSNFTLKIRSTKLEDSAMYFCASSGGGGNSGNTIYFGEGSWLTVV.

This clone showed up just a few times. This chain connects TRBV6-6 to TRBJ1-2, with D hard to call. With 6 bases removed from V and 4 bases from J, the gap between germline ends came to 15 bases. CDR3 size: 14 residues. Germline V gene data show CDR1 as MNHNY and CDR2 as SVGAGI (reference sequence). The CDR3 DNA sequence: TGTGCCAGCAGCCAAACAGATCTCGGCTATGGCTACACCTTC. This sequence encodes CASSQTDLGYGYTF.

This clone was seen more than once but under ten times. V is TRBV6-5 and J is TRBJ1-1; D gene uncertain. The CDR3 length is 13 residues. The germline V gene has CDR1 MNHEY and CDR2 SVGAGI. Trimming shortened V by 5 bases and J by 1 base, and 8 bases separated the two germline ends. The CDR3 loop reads CASSEAENTEAFF. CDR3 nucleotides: TGTGCCAGCAGTGAAGCGGAGAACACTGAAGCTTTCTTT.

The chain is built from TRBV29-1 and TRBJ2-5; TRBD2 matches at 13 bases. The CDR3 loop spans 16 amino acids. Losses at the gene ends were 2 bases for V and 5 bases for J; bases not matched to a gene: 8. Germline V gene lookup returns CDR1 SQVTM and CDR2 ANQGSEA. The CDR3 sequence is CSVEPPGLAGFETQYF. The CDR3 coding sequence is TGCAGCGTTGAACCGCCGGGACTAGCGGGATTTGAGACCCAGTACTTC.

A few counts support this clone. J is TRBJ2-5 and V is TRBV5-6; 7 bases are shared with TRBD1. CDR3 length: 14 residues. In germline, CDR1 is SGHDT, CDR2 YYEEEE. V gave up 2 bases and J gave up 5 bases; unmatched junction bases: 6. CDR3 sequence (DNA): TGTGCCAGCAGCTTCCCGACAGGGAAGGAGACCCAGTACTTC. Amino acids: CASSFPTGKETQYF.

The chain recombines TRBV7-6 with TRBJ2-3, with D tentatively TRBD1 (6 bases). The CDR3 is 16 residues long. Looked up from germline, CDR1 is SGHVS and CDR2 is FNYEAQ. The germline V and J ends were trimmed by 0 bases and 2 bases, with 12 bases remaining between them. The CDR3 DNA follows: TGTGCCAGCAGCTTAGCAGGGGGATCGTTCACAGATACGCAGTATTTT. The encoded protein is CASSLAGGSFTDTQYF.

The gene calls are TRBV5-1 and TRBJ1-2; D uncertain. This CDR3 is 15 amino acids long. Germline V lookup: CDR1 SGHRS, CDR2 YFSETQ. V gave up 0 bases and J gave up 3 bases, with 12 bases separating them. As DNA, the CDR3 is TGCGCCAGCAGCTTGGAAGGAGGATTACACTATGGCTACACCTTC. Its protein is CASSLEGGLHYGYTF.